The entry below gives a single T cell receptor (beta chain) sequence along with its context. Within its sample, this clonotype is medium-sized (0.01 to 0.1%). Its target antigen remains unknown. The sample holds no much larger clone one base away, and base qualities are not on file. These data are taken from a study of T cell repertoires in aging, cancer and after chemotherapy (dated by TCRdb to about 2019). Looking at the study overall: Donors spanned six age groups from 30 or younger to 70 or older, with at least three individuals per group. Alongside around 97 healthy donors serving as a reference group, the cohort included 200 to 250 cancer patients, of whom some 91 had hematological cancers and 124 had solid cancers. The study profiled peripheral blood TCR beta repertoires from healthy donors and cancer patients to examine immunoaging and T cell reconstitution after chemotherapy. In total, the full dataset held 10 million or so TCR reads. In the hematological group, the paired samples taken before and after chemotherapy came from chronic lymphocytic leukemia patients who were treated with regimens based on fludarabine or bendamustine. Summary of the overall study and its limitations: Declining TCR diversity with age in healthy donors was mainly explained by loss of richness; in cancer patients, loss of evenness also contributed. According to the authors, the repertoire data do not allow conclusions to be drawn about immunological memory after chemotherapy. Hematological cancer patients had infiltration of lymphoid organs, and this infiltration may itself impair thymic emigration or peripheral T cell expansion. Untreated patients with hematological or solid cancers showed significantly lower blood TCR diversity and higher clonality than age-matched healthy donors. An increase in median generation probability over the chemotherapy interval was observed in both cancer cohorts, suggesting that the repertoire was reconstituted through rebound thymic output.

Genomic DNA extracted from peripheral blood, rather than sorted cells or RNA, was used as the source for amplification of TCR beta rearrangements. Via the germline V gene, CDR1 is KGHDR and CDR2 SFDVKD. V lost 3 bases and J lost 9 bases, and the count of bases not matched to a germline gene is 5. Measured from the cysteine to the phenylalanine, the CDR3 is 16 residues long. The DNA shown is the 48-base CDR3, in frame from base 1. Multiplex touch-down PCR with a mixed TRB-A/B primer pool was used to amplify rearranged TRB sequences covering the V, D and J segments. Illumina adapters and sample indices were attached to the amplicons in two consecutive PCR reactions using Phusion HS II polymerase. Amplicons were gel-purified using the NucleoSpin Gel and PCR Clean-up kit and were subsequently checked with Qubit and an Agilent 2100 Bioanalyzer. Libraries were sequenced on an Illumina MiSeq using 600-cycle, single-indexed, paired-end runs. The paper's data handling went like this. TRB sequences were processed with MiXCR versions 2.12 and 3.0.5. A clone was defined as each unique CDR3 nucleotide sequence, and only productive sequences supported by at least two reads were kept. The repertoire metrics were Shannon diversity, evenness, clonality (defined as one minus evenness), and alpha-parameterized diversity profiles covering alpha 0 to 5. The IGoR algorithm was used to compute generation probabilities of clones in paired pre- and post-chemotherapy samples. Starting from the raw public reads, TCRdb applied fastp trimming at Q25, assembled clones with MiXCR and retained in-frame beta chains. Identical CDR3 proteins give one entry, which carries the most common genes and DNA. For this entry, the V and J calls and clone size follow TCRdb and not the study's own pipeline. Present in this sample are about 1,200 distinct CDR3 sequences, about 24% of which were seen just once. Approximately 10% of the sample is held by the ten biggest clonotypes.

The sequenced sample consisted of blood. The rearrangement joined TRBV24-1 to TRBJ2-1, and 15 junction bases match TRBD2. The receptor's source is a human donor with a blood cancer. For the CDR3, the sequence is CATSDPGLAGGSEQFF. DNA sequence: TGTGCCACCAGTGATCCCGGACTAGCGGGAGGGAGTGAGCAGTTCTTC.